Listed here are 19 T cell receptor beta chains from one sample, sequenced in a study of blood T cell repertoires in COVID-19. Produced via immunoSEQ multiplex PCR; TCRdb's table is partial and in-frame only. This repertoire shows about 190,000 clones, about four fifths found once; its top ten account for more than 2.5%. Sequenced sample: PBMCs or T cells enriched from blood (not recorded which). The receptors here all came from a woman under 40 who had recovered from COVID-19.

The chain couples TRBV5-4 to TRBJ2-6; D not certain. Germline V gene lookup returns CDR1 SGHNT and CDR2 YYREEE (reference sequence). The ends were cut back, 1 base at V and 4 bases at J, with 12 bases in the middle. The CDR3 is 16 residues long. The CDR3 sequence: CASSLPRVSGANVLTF. As DNA, the CDR3 is TGTGCCAGCAGCTTGCCCCGGGTTTCCGGGGCCAACGTCCTGACTTTC.

The chain joins TRBV19 to TRBJ1-2; D perhaps matches TRBD1 (5 bases). Trimming removed 6 bases at V and 4 bases at J, with 18 bases between. The CDR3 contains 15 residues. Germline V gives CDR1 LNHDA, CDR2 SQIVND (reference sequence). CDR3 in DNA: TGTGCCAGTAGGACTGGGGGGTTGCTTGGCTATGGCTACACCTTC. Translating gives CASRTGGLLGYGYTF.

The chain has TRBV28 and TRBJ2-3; no reliable D call. V lost 2 bases and J lost 0, with 9 bases in between. The CDR3 consists of 15 residues. Looked up from germline, CDR1 is MDHEN and CDR2 is SYDVKM. The chain's CDR3 is CASSLRVRSTDTQYF. CDR3 bases: TGTGCCAGCAGTTTACGGGTTCGCAGCACAGATACGCAGTATTTT.

This clone was picked up one time. DNA of the CDR3: TGCGCCAGCAGCTTGGTAGGACAGGGGGCTAATGAAAAACTGTTTTTT. It codes for CASSLVGQGANEKLFF. The chain is built from TRBV5-1 and TRBJ1-4, with 10 bases that match TRBD1. This CDR3 region has 16 residues. Germline-derived CDR1 and CDR2 are SGHRS and YFSETQ. V lost 0 bases, J lost 3 bases, and 2 bases stayed unmatched. Supplemented by reference TRBV5-1 and TRBJ1-4, the full variable domain reads KAGVTQTPRYLIKTRGQQVTLSCSPISGHRSVSWYQQTPGQGLQFLFEYFSETQRNKGNFPGRFSGRQFSNSRSEMNVSTLELGDSALYLCASSLVGQGANEKLFFGSGTQLSVL.

V usage is TRBV4-1 and J usage is TRBJ1-2; 12 bases line up with TRBD1. CDR3 length: 18 residues. V shed 1 base, J shed 5 bases, and the junction held 11 bases outside the gene matches. Looked up from germline, CDR1 is MGHRA and CDR2 is YSYEKL. CDR3 residues: CASSQGGGTGGLLYGYTF. In DNA form, the CDR3 reads TGCGCCAGCAGCCAAGGAGGAGGGACAGGGGGCCTCCTTTATGGCTACACCTTC.

The V gene is TRBV5-4, the J gene TRBJ1-1; D ambiguous. V was clipped by 6 bases and J by 1 base, with 13 bases between them. CDR3 length: 14 residues. The germline CDR1 and CDR2 sequences are SGHNT and YYREEE (reference sequence). CDR3 coding DNA: TGTGCCAGCACTAAGAGCGGTACGAACACTGAAGCTTTCTTT. This translates into CASTKSGTNTEAFF.

The V and J genes are TRBV9 and TRBJ1-2; D not resolved. The CDR3 is 17 amino acids. V was trimmed by 0 bases and J by 6 bases, leaving 21 bases between them. From germline, CDR1 is SGDLS and CDR2 YYNGEE. The CDR3 reads CASSVGTAPHSDHGYTF. The CDR3 DNA is TGTGCCAGCAGCGTAGGAACAGCCCCTCACAGTGACCATGGCTACACCTTC.

The chain carries TRBV29-1 and TRBJ1-1; D is possibly TRBD1 (6 bases). Germline CDR1 and CDR2: SQVTM and ANQGSEA. The CDR3 is 13 amino acids. V lost 4 bases, J lost 10 bases, and 19 bases lay in between. CDR3 DNA: TGCAGCGTTGCAGGGGAGAGGATTGAAGGAGCTTTCTTT. This sequence encodes CSVAGERIEGAFF. Together with reference TRBV29-1 and TRBJ1-1, the CDR3 gives the full variable domain: SAVISQKPSRDICQRGTSLTIQCQVDSQVTMMFWYRQQPGQSLTLIATANQGSEATYESGFVIDKFPISRPNLTFSTLTVSNMSPEDSSIYLCSVAGERIEGAFFGQGTRLTVV.

This chain connects TRBV29-1 to TRBJ1-2; the match to TRBD1 covers 7 bases. J lost 7 bases, V lost 3 bases, and 8 bases had no gene match. Per the germline V gene, CDR1 is SQVTM and CDR2 is ANQGSEA. The CDR3 is 13 amino acids. Here the CDR3 reads CSVDKGADGGYTF. CDR3 DNA: TGCAGCGTTGATAAGGGGGCGGATGGTGGCTACACCTTC.

This chain uses TRBV7-9 with TRBJ2-2; D is undetermined. The CDR3 runs 15 residues. Trimming took off 5 bases at V and 0 bases at J, with 10 bases between the two ends. In germline, CDR1 is SEHNR, CDR2 FQNEAQ (reference sequence). CDR3 sequence reads: CASSLSTPNTGELFF. DNA for the CDR3: TGTGCCAGCAGCCTCTCGACACCGAACACCGGGGAGCTGTTTTTT.

The rearrangement uses TRBV10-3 and TRBJ2-7; TRBD1 agrees at 7 bases. V trimming: 4 bases; J trimming: 3 bases; junction bases outside the gene matches: 12. The CDR3 sequence is 16 residues long. In germline, CDR1 is ENHRY, CDR2 SYGVKD. DNA of the CDR3: TGTGCCATCAGTGTAACCGGTCCAGGGGGTAGCTACGAGCAGTACTTC. Protein: CAISVTGPGGSYEQYF.

The chain is built from TRBV10-3 and TRBJ2-5, with a tentative D call TRBD2 (5 bases). The V gene lost 2 bases and the J gene lost 2 bases, with 9 bases spanning the gap. The CDR3 is made up of 14 amino acids. Germline-derived CDR1 and CDR2 are ENHRY and SYGVKD. The CDR3 loop is CAISEGRKQETQYF. For the CDR3, the DNA is TGTGCCATCAGTGAGGGGAGAAAACAAGAGACCCAGTACTTC.

This sequence joins TRBV7-2 and TRBJ2-1; 8 nucleotides line up with TRBD1. CDR1 and CDR2 (germline): SGHTA, FQGNSA. Trimming at V came to 3 bases and at J to 4 bases, leaving 8 bases not matched to a gene. The CDR3 length is 16 residues. CDR3 protein: CASSFPGQGKYNEQFF. Written as DNA, the CDR3 is TGTGCCAGCAGCTTCCCAGGACAGGGCAAGTACAATGAGCAGTTCTTC.

In its sample, this clone was seen once. V and J are TRBV3-1 (or the pseudogene TRBV3-2) and TRBJ1-5, with 7 nucleotides matching TRBD1. V was pared by 5 bases and J by 9 bases, with 10 bases of the junction left unmatched. The CDR3 covers 14 residues. Germline loops: CDR1 LGHDT, CDR2 YNNKEL (reference sequence). CDR3 DNA sequence: TGTGCCAGCAGCTATAGACAGGGTATATTGCCCCAGCATTTT. The encoded protein is CASSYRQGILPQHF.

The rearrangement joins TRBV9 to TRBJ2-5; 10 bases fit TRBD2. This CDR3 has 16 amino acids. Germline lookup yields CDR1 SGDLS and CDR2 YYNGEE. V lost 3 bases to trimming and J lost 0 bases; unmatched junction nucleotides: 5. The CDR3 reads CASSGASGGNQETQYF. For the CDR3, the DNA is TGTGCCAGCAGCGGCGCTAGCGGGGGCAACCAAGAGACCCAGTACTTC.

CDR3 region: CASSPSLTGEGYYGYTF. DNA for the CDR3: TGTGCCAGCTCACCGTCCCTGACAGGGGAGGGGTACTATGGCTACACCTTC. The chain employs TRBV18 and TRBJ1-2, with 8 bases that match TRBD1. Per germline, CDR1 KGHSH and CDR2 LQKENI. This CDR3 region has 17 residues. The V gene end was trimmed by 3 bases and the J gene end by 3 bases; junction bases not matched to a gene: 12.

The chain combines TRBV10-3 with TRBJ2-7, with 7 bases lining up with TRBD2. From germline, CDR1 is ENHRY and CDR2 SYGVKD. After removal of 8 bases from V and 3 bases from J, the junction contained 4 bases not matched to a gene. The CDR3 spans 12 residues. DNA of the CDR3: TGTGCCATCGGCCAGCGGGGCTACGAGCAGTACTTC. It specifies CAIGQRGYEQYF.

The chain carries TRBV7-2 and TRBJ1-1, with a weak D call TRBD1 (5 bases). The germline V and J ends were trimmed by 5 bases and 3 bases, with 13 bases remaining between them. The CDR3 spans 14 residues. Germline-derived CDR1 and CDR2 are SGHTA and FQGNSA. The CDR3 region is CASSLRWGDTEAFF. The CDR3 DNA reads TGTGCCAGCAGCCTGCGATGGGGGGACACTGAAGCTTTCTTT.

J is TRBJ2-6 and V is TRBV5-1, with a possible D match to TRBD1 (6 bases). The V gene's germline CDR1 is SGHRS and CDR2 YFSETQ. V was pared by 0 bases and J by 7 bases, with 17 bases between. CDR3 length: 17 residues. The CDR3 DNA follows: TGCGCCAGCAGCTTGGCACCCAACATACAGGGTGCCAACGTCCTGACTTTC. Its protein is CASSLAPNIQGANVLTF. Based on the CDR3 plus reference TRBV5-1 and TRBJ2-6, the full variable domain is KAGVTQTPRYLIKTRGQQVTLSCSPISGHRSVSWYQQTPGQGLQFLFEYFSETQRNKGNFPGRFSGRQFSNSRSEMNVSTLELGDSALYLCASSLAPNIQGANVLTFGAGSRLTVL.